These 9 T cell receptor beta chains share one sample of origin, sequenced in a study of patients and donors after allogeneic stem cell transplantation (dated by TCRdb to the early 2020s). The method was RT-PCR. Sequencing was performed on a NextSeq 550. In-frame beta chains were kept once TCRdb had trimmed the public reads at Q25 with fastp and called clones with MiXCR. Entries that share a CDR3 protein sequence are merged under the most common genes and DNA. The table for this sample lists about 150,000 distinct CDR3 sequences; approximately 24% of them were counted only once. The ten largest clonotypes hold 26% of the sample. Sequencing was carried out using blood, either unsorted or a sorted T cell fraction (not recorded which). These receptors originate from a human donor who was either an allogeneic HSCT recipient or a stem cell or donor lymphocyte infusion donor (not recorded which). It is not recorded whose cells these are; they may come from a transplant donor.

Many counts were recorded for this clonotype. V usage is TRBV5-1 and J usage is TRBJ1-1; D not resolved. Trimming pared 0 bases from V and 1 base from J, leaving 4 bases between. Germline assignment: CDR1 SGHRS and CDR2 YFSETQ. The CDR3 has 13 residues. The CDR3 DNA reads TGCGCCAGCAGCTTGGACAAGAACACTGAAGCTTTCTTT. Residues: CASSLDKNTEAFF.

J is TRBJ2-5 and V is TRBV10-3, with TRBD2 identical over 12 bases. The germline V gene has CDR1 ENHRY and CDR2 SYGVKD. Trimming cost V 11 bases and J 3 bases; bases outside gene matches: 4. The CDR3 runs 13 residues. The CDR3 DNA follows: TGTGCCGTCTCTAGCGGGAGGGAAGAGACCCAGTACTTC. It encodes CAVSSGREETQYF.

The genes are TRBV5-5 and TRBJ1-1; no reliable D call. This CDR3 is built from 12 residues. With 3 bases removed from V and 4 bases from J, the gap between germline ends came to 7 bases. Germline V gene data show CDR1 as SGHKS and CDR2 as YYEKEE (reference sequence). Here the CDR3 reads CASSSSLTEAFF. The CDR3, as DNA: TGTGCCAGCAGCTCCTCACTCACTGAAGCTTTCTTT.

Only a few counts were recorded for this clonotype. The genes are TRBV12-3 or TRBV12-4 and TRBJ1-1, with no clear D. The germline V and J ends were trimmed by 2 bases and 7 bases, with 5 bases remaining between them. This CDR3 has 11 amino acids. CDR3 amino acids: CASSLTIEAFF. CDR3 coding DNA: TGTGCCAGCAGTTTAACCATTGAAGCTTTCTTT.

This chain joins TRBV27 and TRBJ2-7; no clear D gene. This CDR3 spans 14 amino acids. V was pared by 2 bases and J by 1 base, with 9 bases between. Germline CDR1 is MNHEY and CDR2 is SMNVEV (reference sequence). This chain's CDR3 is CASSLGPESYEQYF. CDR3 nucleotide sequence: TGTGCCAGCAGTTTAGGACCAGAATCCTACGAGCAGTACTTC.

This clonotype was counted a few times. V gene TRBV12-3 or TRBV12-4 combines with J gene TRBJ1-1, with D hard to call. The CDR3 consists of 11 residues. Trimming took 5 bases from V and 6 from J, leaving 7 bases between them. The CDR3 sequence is CASSGLAEAFF. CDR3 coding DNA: TGTGCCAGCAGTGGGCTGGCTGAAGCTTTCTTT.

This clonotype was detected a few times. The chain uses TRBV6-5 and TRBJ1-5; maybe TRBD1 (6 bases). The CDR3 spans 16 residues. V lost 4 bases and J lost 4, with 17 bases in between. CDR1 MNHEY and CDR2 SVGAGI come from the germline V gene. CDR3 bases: TGTGCCAGCAGTTCCCAGACAGGTGGGGGAAATCAGCCCCAGCATTTT. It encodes CASSSQTGGGNQPQHF.

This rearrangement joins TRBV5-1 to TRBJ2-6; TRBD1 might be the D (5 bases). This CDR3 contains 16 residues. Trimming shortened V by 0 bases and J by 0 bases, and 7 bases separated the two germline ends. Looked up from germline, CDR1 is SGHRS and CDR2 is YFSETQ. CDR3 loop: CASSLVTDSGANVLTF. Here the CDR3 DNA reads TGCGCCAGCAGCTTGGTGACAGACTCTGGGGCCAACGTCCTGACTTTC.

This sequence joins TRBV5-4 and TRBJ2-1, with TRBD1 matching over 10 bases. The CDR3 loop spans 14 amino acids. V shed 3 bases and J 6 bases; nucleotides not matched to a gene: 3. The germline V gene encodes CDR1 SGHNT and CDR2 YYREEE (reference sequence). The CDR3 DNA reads TGTGCCAGCAGCTGGACAGGGGGAATCAATGAGCAGTTCTTC. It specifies CASSWTGGINEQFF.